Reported below is one TCR beta chain. This clonotype appeared many times. The specificity of this receptor is unknown. No base-level quality is on record; no much larger clone is a single base apart. The sample's treatment or condition label, decoded: in vitro stimulation with specific CMV peptide epitopes to enrich CMV-specific T cells. The data stem from a study of T cell repertoires in cytomegalovirus infection (dated by TCRdb to between 2018 and 2021). Looking at the study overall: The peptide stimulations were aimed at well-studied HLA-B-restricted epitopes as well as recently identified HLA-C-restricted CMV epitopes, whose presentation resists viral immunomodulation. The HLA type of each donor mattered for the analysis, because public TCR beta signatures pointed to carriage of CMV infection along with the matching HLA type. Results the study describes overall, beyond this receptor: The ex vivo response was dominated by HLA-C-restricted CMV-specific TCR beta clonotypes, which also provided the single most frequent clonotype in two of eight donors. Carriers of CMV infection plus the relevant HLA type were discriminated by the cumulative frequency of public TCR beta family members in the study cohort and in an independent roughly 370-donor cohort.

Sequenced using an Illumina HiSeq 1500. The raw public data were reprocessed by TCRdb itself: fastp quality trimming at Q25, MiXCR clonotype calling, in-frame beta chains only. Every distinct CDR3 protein forms one entry, paired with its most common genes and DNA. The sample yields some 590,000 distinct CDR3 sequences; about 40% were counted once. The ten largest clones represent 48% of the sample. Specimen: cultured PBMCs, collected from culture after CMV antigen stimulation. The clonotype was recovered from a human donor in good health (CMV status not recorded). Some clones in this sample may be carry-over from other donors' samples.

The nucleotide sequence is given as TGTGCCAGCAGCCGCCTATCCCGGCTTCGGCACAGGGAGGGCGAGCAGTACTTC. It specifies CASSRLSRLRHREGEQYF. The sequence links TRBV7-2 to TRBJ2-7, with a weak D call of TRBD2 (7 bases match). V lost 5 bases and J lost 6 bases; the stretch between them is 29 bases long. CDR1 and CDR2, looked up from the germline V gene, are SGHTA and FQGNSA. There are 18 amino acids in the CDR3, from cysteine to phenylalanine inclusive. Here the CDR3 DNA is all that survives: 54 bases in frame from base 1.